Detailed here is one T cell receptor (beta chain). The clone's antigen remains unknown. One base away there is no much larger clone; base qualities are not given. The data are from a study of CD4 T cells in relation to SARS-CoV-2 and coronaviruses (dated by TCRdb to about 2021). Concerning the study at large: In the ViraFEST assay, PBMCs were cultured with antigen for about 9 days, after which TCR beta CDR3s were sequenced to identify clonal expansions specific to the antigen. Across all 12 patients in the full convalescent cohort, ages ranged from about 21 to 75 years, with a median of 38. Among the approximately 12 convalescent patients, 8 males and 4 females were included, and two of the subjects were Hispanic. HLA restriction was mapped for shared crossreactive spike epitopes using patient-derived lymphoblastoid cell lines. At the level of individual TCR clonotypes, the study measured memory CD4+ T cell crossreactivity between SARS-CoV-2 spike protein and common cold coronavirus spike proteins. The Adaptive Biotechnologies TCR-sequencing kit was used for samples from three pre-COVID donors and for the naive versus memory experiments, whereas the other data were Illumina-based. A different TCR-beta assay, based on Illumina, was used to sequence expansion assays from other donors in the study. What the research found in general, with its limitations: Significantly weaker SARS-CoV-2-driven expansion was shown by crossreactive clones than by monoreactive clones, consistent with antigenic imprinting. Small numbers of patients and of tested TCRs limited the study. Around three fifths of donors had memory CD4+ clonotypes that crossrecognized SARS-CoV-2 and at least one common cold coronavirus spike. Because no donor provided both pre-pandemic and post-infection samples, tracing the source of pre-existing responses was limited. Since the crossreactivity analysis centred on spike protein, crossreactivity against other viral proteins was not assessed. Sequencing of naive versus memory cells indicated that the assay detects memory recall responses, not primary responses primed during culture.

To separate naive from memory CD4+ T cells, cryopreserved PBMCs first underwent CD4 enrichment and then EasySep naive CD4+ T cell enrichment. For nine to ten days, roughly 100,000 sorted naive or memory CD4+ T cells were cultured together with CEF peptides and T cell-depleted PBMCs at a 1:1 ratio. In general, triplicate replicate wells were used for every peptide culture condition. Ficoll-Paque PLUS gradient centrifugation was used to isolate PBMCs from either whole blood or leukapheresis product. PBMCs were either cryopreserved at -140 degrees C or used fresh in the expansion assay. The QIAamp Micro DNA Kit was used to extract genomic DNA from the CD4+ T cells. Between the V and J ends, shortened by 0 bases and 4 bases respectively, the junction contains 8 bases. From the cysteine up to the phenylalanine, the CDR3 has a length of 14 residues. The DNA shown is the 42-base CDR3, in frame from base 1. Sequences SGHTA (CDR1) and FQGNSA (CDR2) are obtained from the germline V gene.

CEF-cultured naive and memory CD4+ T cell DNA received survey-level immunoSEQ TCR-beta sequencing. In the paper's pipeline: During preprocessing, nonproductive sequences were removed, along with CDR3s that did not begin with C, did not end with F or W, or were shorter than 7 amino acids. The MANAFEST web app identified antigen-specific clonotypes based on expansion compared with the reference and other culture wells. A clone counted as positive if significantly expanded in 2 of 3 replicate wells versus the reference culture at FDR below 0.05. To be called positive, a clone also had to show significant expansion compared with every other tandem well and an odds ratio greater than 5. Cultured and uncultured naive and memory CD4+ repertoires were searched for previously identified spike- and CEF-reactive CDR3s. CDR3 homology was measured as pairwise Levenshtein distance, computed with the stringdist R package after trimming three terminal residues from each end. Drawn from immuneACCESS, this table holds only the in-frame rearrangements with V and J called that TCRdb kept. Clones are partly lost; checked studies trace under half to an unresolved V gene and leave the rest unexplained. D and trimming were read from the DNA, whereas the V and J calls and clone size are those reported in that table. This sample holds about 36,000 clones; approximately 83% were observed only once. Around 7% of the sample comes from the top ten.

This clonotype was sampled from an adult with COVID-19. The receptor chain draws on TRBV7-2 and TRBJ2-3, with the D gene not confidently named. The sample taken for sequencing was naive CD4+ T cells from PBMCs, cultured in vitro. The cell subset or site tag for this specimen amounts to: naive CD4+ T cells isolated by negative enrichment. This receptor carries the CDR3 CASSLALGSDTQYF. The nucleotide sequence reads TGTGCCAGCAGCTTAGCGTTGGGTTCAGATACGCAGTATTTT.